These 11 T cell receptor beta chains were sequenced from one sample in a study of blood T cell repertoires in COVID-19. This table comes from immunoSEQ multiplex PCR, and its TCRdb copy is limited to in-frame clones, with some not included. The sample includes 170,000 or so clones, approximately 86% of them seen just once. The sequencing input was peripheral blood. These TCRs come from a man aged 45-65 years with active or convalescent COVID-19.

V gene TRBV7-2 combines with J gene TRBJ2-3; 11 bases match TRBD2. With 1 base clipped from V and 0 bases from J, the junction kept 9 bases outside the gene matches. There are 19 residues in the CDR3. Per germline, CDR1 SGHTA and CDR2 FQGNSA. The CDR3 here is CASSLVLAGAPSSTDTQYF. CDR3 nucleotides: TGTGCCAGCAGCTTAGTACTAGCGGGGGCACCATCTAGCACAGATACGCAGTATTTT. Full variable domain (outside the CDR3, taken from reference TRBV7-2 and TRBJ2-3): GAGVSQSPSNKVTEKGKDVELRCDPISGHTALYWYRQSLGQGLEFLIYFQGNSAPDKSGLPSDRFSAERTGGSVSTLTIQRTQQEDSAVYLCASSLVLAGAPSSTDTQYFGPGTRLTVL.

This sequence joins TRBV28 and TRBJ2-2; D remains ambiguous. The ends were cut back, 5 bases at V and 5 bases at J, with 9 bases in the middle. Germline values: CDR1 MDHEN, CDR2 SYDVKM. The CDR3 is 13 amino acids. The CDR3, as DNA: TGTGCCAGCAGTCCACACCAAACCGGGGAGCTGTTTTTT. Its protein product is CASSPHQTGELFF.

V gene TRBV6-2 or TRBV6-3 combines with J gene TRBJ1-2; TRBD1 agrees at 7 bases. Germline loops: CDR1 MNHEY, CDR2 SVGEGT. With 0 bases clipped from V and 8 bases from J, the junction kept 3 bases outside the gene matches. CDR3 length: 13 amino acids. CDR3 loop: CASSYSQTGGYTF. The CDR3, as DNA: TGTGCCAGCAGTTACTCCCAGACAGGGGGCTACACCTTC.

The chain links TRBV12-3 or TRBV12-4 to TRBJ2-7; D remains ambiguous. The CDR3 is 13 residues long. Trimming shortened V by 8 bases and J by 4 bases, and 15 bases separated the two germline ends. The CDR3 sequence: CASSSHDGYEQYF. In DNA form, the CDR3 reads TGTGCCAGCTCCTCACACGACGGGTACGAGCAGTACTTC.

In this sample, this clone turned up once. This chain uses TRBV24-1 with TRBJ2-2; a possible D gene is TRBD2 (5 bases). The CDR3 runs to 14 residues. Germline assignment: CDR1 KGHDR and CDR2 SFDVKD. V was shortened by 4 bases and J by 2 bases, with 7 bases between the two germline ends. In DNA, the CDR3 is TGTGCCACCAGTGAGAGCGGTAACACCGGGGAGCTGTTTTTT. It codes for CATSESGNTGELFF.

This clone was recorded once. V usage is TRBV4-1 and J usage is TRBJ1-5; D is unresolved. Germline CDR1 reads MGHRA; CDR2 reads YSYEKL. Trimming cost V 4 bases and J 7 bases, with 11 bases left between them. The CDR3 extends over 13 amino acids. The chain's CDR3 is CASSPRAGQPQHF. CDR3 sequence (DNA): TGCGCCAGCAGCCCGAGGGCCGGACAGCCCCAGCATTTT.

The V call is TRBV18, the J call TRBJ2-1, with 9 bases identical to TRBD2. The V gene's germline CDR1 is KGHSH and CDR2 LQKENI. The trim removed 3 bases at V and 5 bases at J, leaving 14 bases unmatched. The CDR3 contains 18 residues. The CDR3 bases are TGTGCCAGCTCACCGGTCCCCCCCTCGGCTAGCGGGAACAATGAGCAGTTCTTC. Translation gives CASSPVPPSASGNNEQFF.

The chain recombines TRBV11-2 with TRBJ2-7; D gene uncertain. CDR1 and CDR2 (germline): SGHAT, FQNNGV. This CDR3 has 17 residues. V was cut by 5 bases and J by 3 bases, with 23 bases left in between. The CDR3 coding sequence is TGTGCCAGCAGCCCTAATCGGAAGACATCACCCCGCTACGAGCAGTACTTC. This sequence encodes CASSPNRKTSPRYEQYF.

V and J are TRBV7-9 and TRBJ2-3; 7 bases agree with TRBD2. The germline V gene has CDR1 SEHNR and CDR2 FQNEAQ (reference sequence). V dropped 5 bases and J dropped 6; count of bases not matched to a gene: 2. The CDR3 totals 12 residues. This chain's CDR3 is CASSPGGDTQYF. The CDR3 region has the DNA TGTGCCAGCAGCCCCGGGGGGGATACGCAGTATTTT.

The J gene is TRBJ2-2, the V gene TRBV5-1, with D hard to call. Trimming removed 1 base from V and 4 bases from J, with 20 bases in between. Looked up from germline, CDR1 is SGHRS and CDR2 is YFSETQ. The CDR3 has 18 amino acids. CDR3 sequence: CASSLSYAGAWATGELFF. DNA for the CDR3: TGCGCCAGCAGCTTGTCGTATGCAGGCGCTTGGGCCACCGGGGAGCTGTTTTTT.

The chain is built from TRBV5-1 and TRBJ2-7, with TRBD1 matching over 7 bases. The CDR3 has 15 residues. The germline CDR1 and CDR2 sequences are SGHRS and YFSETQ. The ends lost 2 bases at V and 6 bases at J; junction bases unmatched: 11. The CDR3 spells CASSFWRQGTFEQYF. In DNA form, the CDR3 reads TGCGCCAGCAGCTTTTGGAGACAGGGAACGTTCGAGCAGTACTTC.